The TCR beta chain described here comes from a study of blood T cell repertoires in COVID-19. Study in general: T cells, B-cell-depleted T cells, or PBMCs provided the cDNA or gDNA that served as material.

The CDR3 length is 14 residues. The V gene's germline CDR1 is SEHNR and CDR2 FQNEAQ (reference sequence). V lost 3 bases, J lost 7 bases, and 15 bases lay in between. As processed by the authors: Nucleated cell counts were estimated from reference gene primer amplification. TCRdb's table, derived via immunoSEQ multiplex PCR, lists solely in-frame clones and lacks some. For V, J and clone size, that table is used; D and trimming come from the DNA. The sample yields roughly 91,000 clones, around 84% seen once. Sequenced material: peripheral blood. The chain has TRBV7-9 and TRBJ1-1; D unclear. The sequence came from a man in his 70s with active or convalescent COVID-19. The CDR3 reads CASSLVGSVVEAFF. CDR3 DNA: TGTGCCAGCAGCTTGGTTGGTTCGGTGGTTGAAGCTTTCTTT.